This TCR beta chain is drawn from a study of T cell repertoires in cytomegalovirus infection. The length of the CDR3 is 14 residues. V dropped 4 bases and J dropped 4 bases, with 10 bases sitting between them. Germline loops: CDR1 SGHNT, CDR2 YENEEA. As for this clonotype: Its specificity is unknown.

Each CDR3 protein is one row after TCRdb ran MiXCR on the reads. Of 550,000 to 700,000 distinct CDR3 sequences in the sample, almost 40% were seen once. The material was cultured PBMCs, obtained from culture after CMV antigen stimulation. The source is a human donor in good health (CMV status not recorded). Some clones in this sample may be carry-over from other donors' samples. V is TRBV11-3 and J is TRBJ2-2, with a possible D match to TRBD1 (5 bases). CDR3 sequence (DNA): TGTGCCAGCAGCTGGGGTAGGGGCACCGGGGAGCTGTTTTTT. This gives the protein CASSWGRGTGELFF.